This entry lists 4 T cell receptor beta chains sequenced from one sample in a study of long-term antiretroviral therapy in people with HIV. It was version v3.0 of the immunoSEQ assay that was run at survey level. This table comes from immunoSEQ multiplex PCR, and its TCRdb copy is limited to in-frame clones, with some not included. The sample has around 37,000 clones; 75% to 85% are singletons. This specimen was unsorted PBMCs, taken roughly 3.3 years after starting antiretroviral therapy. The receptors shown here come from a young man with HIV.

This clone turned up a few times. This chain connects TRBV19 to TRBJ2-7; 7 positions match TRBD1. The CDR3 sequence is 13 residues long. The J segment lost 7 bases and the V segment lost 5 bases, leaving 8 bases of the junction unmatched. In germline, CDR1 is LNHDA, CDR2 SQIVND (reference sequence). The CDR3 spells CASSADRVEEQYF. The CDR3 DNA sequence: TGTGCCAGTAGTGCCGACAGGGTTGAAGAGCAGTACTTC.

This clone occurred a few times. The CDR3 loop is CASSHRDRGPNYGYTF. CDR3 nucleotides: TGTGCCAGCAGCCACAGAGACAGGGGGCCGAACTATGGCTACACCTTC. The rearrangement joins TRBV14 to TRBJ1-2, with 10 bases matching TRBD1. CDR3 length: 16 residues. CDR1 and CDR2 from the germline V gene are SGHDN and FVKESK. J lost 2 bases, V lost 3 bases, and 6 bases had no gene match.

The chain couples TRBV25-1 to TRBJ2-1; 7 bases map to TRBD2. The CDR3 contains 14 residues. Germline CDR1 and CDR2: MGHDK and SYGVNS. J was trimmed by 0 bases and V by 8 bases; bases with no gene match: 4. CDR3 in amino acids: CASVGGSSYNEQFF. CDR3 bases: TGTGCCAGCGTCGGCGGGAGCTCCTACAATGAGCAGTTCTTC.

This rearrangement joins TRBV7-2 to TRBJ1-2; 9 bases are a match to TRBD1. The CDR3 is 14 residues long. Trimming at V came to 5 bases and at J to 8 bases, leaving 9 bases not matched to a gene. Per the germline V gene, CDR1 is SGHTA and CDR2 is FQGNSA. CDR3 residues: CASSRPGQGAGYTF. DNA for the CDR3: TGTGCCAGCAGCCGCCCGGGACAGGGTGCGGGCTACACCTTC.